The rows below give T cell receptor beta chains drawn from one sample of a study of T cells in Graves' hyperthyroidism and ophthalmopathy. TCRdb recomputed calls from the multiplex PCR reads with MiXCR, one row per CDR3 protein. This table has 600,000 to 800,000 distinct CDR3 sequences, 30% to 40% appearing once. The specimen was blood. The receptors were sampled from a woman in her forties with Graves' hyperthyroidism. CDR3s include the opening cysteine and the closing phenylalanine or tryptophan. A D gene is named only where the DNA matches it firmly. A clone size is listed for some rows: how often the clone was seen (once, few, many), or a class if it is expanded.

len	v_gene	j_gene	d_gene	abundance	CDR3nt	CDR3aa
15	TRBV18	TRBJ1-1	TRBD1	once	TGTGCCAGCTCACCACCGGGACAGGGCTACACTGAAGCTTTCTTT	CASSPPGQGYTEAFF
16	TRBV5-4	TRBJ2-5	TRBD2	few	TGTGCCAGCAGTAACATGGCGGGGGGGTACCAAGAGACCCAGTACTTC	CASSNMAGGYQETQYF
15	TRBV6-5	TRBJ2-7	TRBD2	few	TGTGCCAGCAGTTACTCCGCACTAGCGGGCTACGAGCAGTACTTC	CASSYSALAGYEQYF
14	TRBV20-1	TRBJ1-5	-	many	TGCAGTGCTAGACCGGGACTCCCAGATCAGCCCCAGCATTTT	CSARPGLPDQPQHF
15	TRBV5-1	TRBJ1-1	-	-	TGCGCCAGCAGCCAAGTAATTTTCGGGAACACTGAAGCTCTCTTT	CASSQVIFGNTEALF
14	TRBV12-3/TRBV12-4	TRBJ1-1	-	many	TGTGCCAGCAGGTACAGGGAGGGAAACACTGAAGCTTTCTTT	CASRYREGNTEAFF
12	TRBV28	TRBJ1-1	-	-	TGTGCCAGCAGCCTACGACAGACAAACGCTTTCTTT	CASSLRQTNAFF
14	TRBV19	TRBJ1-5	TRBD1	many	TGTGCCAGTAGTGCAGGGGGGGGTCAACAGCCCCAGCATTTT	CASSAGGGQQPQHF
15	TRBV7-9	TRBJ1-4	TRBD1	-	TGTGCCAGCAGCCGCCGGACAGGGTCAGGAGAAAAACTGTTTTTT	CASSRRTGSGEKLFF
17	TRBV5-6	TRBJ1-1	-	many	TGTGCCAGCAGCTTGTTGATGCTCGGGACAATTCGGCCTGAAGCTTTCTTT	CASSLLMLGTIRPEAFF
13	TRBV6-5	TRBJ1-2	TRBD1	many	TGTGCCAGCAGCCGCGACAGGGCTCGTGGCTACACCTTC	CASSRDRARGYTF
16	TRBV7-2	TRBJ1-1	TRBD1	few	TGTGCCAGCAGCTTGGGACAGGGCTCTCGGGTCACTGAAGCTTTCTTT	CASSLGQGSRVTEAFF
12	TRBV18	TRBJ1-4	-	-	TGTGCCAGCTCACGCGACATTGGAAAACTGTTTTTT	CASSRDIGKLFF
12	TRBV10-3	TRBJ1-1	-	many	TGTGCCATCAGTCTGGCGGACACTGAAGCTTTCTTT	CAISLADTEAFF
11	TRBV6-5	TRBJ2-7	-	few	TGTGCCAGTATGGTAGGGGGCGAGCAGTACTTC	CASMVGGEQYF
13	TRBV25-1	TRBJ2-7	-	many	TGTGCCAGCAGTGAAGCAGGGACTCCGGAGCAGTACTTC	CASSEAGTPEQYF
16	TRBV2	TRBJ1-1	-	-	TGTGCCAGCAGTGCTAGAATGGGCGGGACGAGGACTGAAGCTTTCTTT	CASSARMGGTRTEAFF
13	TRBV6-5	TRBJ1-2	TRBD1	few	TGTGCCACGACCCAGGGGGCAGGAAATGGCTACACCTTC	CATTQGAGNGYTF
11	TRBV29-1	TRBJ1-2	TRBD1	-	TGCAGCGTTAGGGGGACAGTTGGCTACACCTTC	CSVRGTVGYTF
15	TRBV24-1	TRBJ1-5	TRBD1	many	TGTGCCACCAGTGGAGGAAGGGGGCTCGGTCAGCCCCAGCATTTT	CATSGGRGLGQPQHF
14	TRBV29-1	TRBJ1-2	-	-	TGCAGCTTAGTCGATGGGTCTCCCTACTATGGCTACACCTTC	CSLVDGSPYYGYTF
16	TRBV9	TRBJ1-3	TRBD1	few	TGTGCCAGCAGCCCGCGGGACAGGTGGTTCGAAAACACCATATATTTT	CASSPRDRWFENTIYF
12	TRBV11-3	TRBJ1-1	-	-	TGTGCCAGCAGCTTCACTGAGGTAGAAGCTTTCTTT	CASSFTEVEAFF
13	TRBV30	TRBJ1-6	-	-	TGTGCCCGACGCCGGGACAACAATTCACCCCTCCACTTT	CARRRDNNSPLHF
14	TRBV19	TRBJ1-5	TRBD1	many	TGTGCCAGTGCGACAGGGGGCTCAAATCAGCCCCAGCATTTT	CASATGGSNQPQHF
15	TRBV28	TRBJ1-2	-	-	TGTGCCAGCAGTTCCCCGGGGGTCCGTGACTATGGCTACACCTTC	CASSSPGVRDYGYTF
17	TRBV7-2	TRBJ1-5	-	-	TGTGCCAGCAGTTTACTTCCTAACCGGGACGCCATCAGCCCCCAGCATTTT	CASSLLPNRDAISPQHF
17	TRBV10-3	TRBJ1-6	-	-	TGTGCCAGCAGTTACCGGACGGCGAGCTCCTATAATTCACCCCTCCACTTT	CASSYRTASSYNSPLHF
14	TRBV19	TRBJ1-5	-	many	TGTGCCAGCTCGATAACAGGGAGCAATCAGCCCCAGCATTTT	CASSITGSNQPQHF
15	TRBV29-1	TRBJ2-3	-	few	TGCAGCGTTGAAACTCGTCAGGGTGATACAGATACGCAGTATTTT	CSVETRQGDTDTQYF
12	TRBV19	TRBJ1-1	-	many	TGTGCCAGTAGTATGGGTACAGGTGAAGCTTTCTTT	CASSMGTGEAFF
14	TRBV7-8	TRBJ2-2	-	-	TGTGCCAGCGGGCTCCGAGGGAACACCGGGGAGCTGTTTTTT	CASGLRGNTGELFF
15	TRBV25-1	TRBJ2-2	-	many	TGTGCCAGCAGTGAAGGCAGGATGACAGCCGGGGAGCTGTTTTTT	CASSEGRMTAGELFF
11	TRBV29-1	TRBJ2-7	-	-	TGCAGCGTTGATAAGCGGAATGAGCAGTACTTC	CSVDKRNEQYF